The rows below give T cell receptor beta chains drawn from one sample of a study of T cell responses to AZD1222 COVID-19 vaccine. Repertoires were generated with immunoSEQ multiplex PCR, while TCRdb's copy carries only in-frame clones and drops some. The sample contains about 120,000 clones, roughly 90% of which appear only once. This material consisted of peripheral blood, taken on day 0 of AZD1222 vaccination. The origin of the receptors is an adult in good health. CDR3s include the opening cysteine and the closing phenylalanine or tryptophan. The D gene is left open where the match is weak. Clone size is given for some rows only: seen once, a few or many times, or a class if the clone is expanded.

j_call: TRBJ2-7
d_call: TRBD1
v_call: TRBV19
clone_size: -
cdr3_nt: TGTGCCAGTTCTGACAGGGTTTACGAGCAGTACTTC
cdr3_aa: CASSDRVYEQYF

j_call: TRBJ2-3
d_call: TRBD2
v_call: TRBV28
clone_size: few
cdr3_nt: TGTGCCACCATAGCGGGAGTGAGAGATACGCAGTATTTT
cdr3_aa: CATIAGVRDTQYF

j_call: TRBJ1-2
d_call: -
v_call: TRBV24-1
clone_size: -
cdr3_nt: TGTGCCACCAGCCGGCGGAACTTC
cdr3_aa: CATSRRNF

j_call: TRBJ1-5
d_call: -
v_call: TRBV4-1
clone_size: -
cdr3_nt: TGCGCCAGCAGCCAAAGACGGCGGGGCCCATATAATAATCAGCCCCAGCATTTT
cdr3_aa: CASSQRRRGPYNNQPQHF

j_call: TRBJ1-1
d_call: -
v_call: TRBV6-6
clone_size: -
cdr3_nt: TGTGCCAGCAGTTATTCTGTAGGCACTGAAGCTTTCTTT
cdr3_aa: CASSYSVGTEAFF

j_call: TRBJ1-5
d_call: -
v_call: TRBV2
clone_size: -
cdr3_nt: TGTGCCAGCAGGAAGGACAGCCTACGCAATCAGCCCCAGCATTTT
cdr3_aa: CASRKDSLRNQPQHF

j_call: TRBJ2-1
d_call: -
v_call: TRBV7-9
clone_size: once
cdr3_nt: TGTGCCAGCAGCTTAGCATTAAGAACCCTCTCCTACAATGAGCAGTTCTTC
cdr3_aa: CASSLALRTLSYNEQFF

j_call: TRBJ1-5
d_call: -
v_call: TRBV11-2
clone_size: -
cdr3_nt: TGTGCCAGCAGCCTTAATAGCAATCAGCCCCAGCATTTT
cdr3_aa: CASSLNSNQPQHF

j_call: TRBJ2-1
d_call: -
v_call: TRBV24-1
clone_size: once
cdr3_nt: TGTGCCACCAGTGTTGCGGAGAGCTCCTACAATGAGCAGTTCTTC
cdr3_aa: CATSVAESSYNEQFF

j_call: TRBJ1-1
d_call: -
v_call: TRBV5-1
clone_size: -
cdr3_nt: TGCGCCAGCAGCTCCGGACAGCCGAACACTGAAGCTTTCTTT
cdr3_aa: CASSSGQPNTEAFF

j_call: TRBJ2-5
d_call: TRBD2
v_call: TRBV6-2/TRBV6-3
clone_size: -
cdr3_nt: TGTGCCAGCAGTTACCGACTAGCGGGCTTACCCGAAGAGACCCAGTACTTC
cdr3_aa: CASSYRLAGLPEETQYF

j_call: TRBJ1-2
d_call: -
v_call: TRBV28
clone_size: -
cdr3_nt: TGTGCCAGCAGTTCGACGGATTATGGCTACACCTTC
cdr3_aa: CASSSTDYGYTF

j_call: TRBJ1-2
d_call: -
v_call: TRBV6-5
clone_size: once
cdr3_nt: TGTGCCAGCAAATCCGGGGCGTCGAACTATGGCTACACCTTC
cdr3_aa: CASKSGASNYGYTF

j_call: TRBJ2-3
d_call: -
v_call: TRBV6-5
clone_size: -
cdr3_nt: TGTGCCAGCAGGCAGGGGCCATCCACAGATACGCAGTATTTT
cdr3_aa: CASRQGPSTDTQYF

j_call: TRBJ2-3
d_call: -
v_call: TRBV2
clone_size: few
cdr3_nt: TGTGCCAGCAGTGGGTCGTTCAGCACAGATACGCAGTATTTT
cdr3_aa: CASSGSFSTDTQYF

j_call: TRBJ1-5
d_call: -
v_call: TRBV7-9
clone_size: -
cdr3_nt: TGTGCCAGCAGCTCCTCTGGAACCGTCGGGCCCCAGCATTTT
cdr3_aa: CASSSSGTVGPQHF

j_call: TRBJ2-2
d_call: -
v_call: TRBV11-1
clone_size: few
cdr3_nt: TGTGCCAGCAAGACCTCGAAGACCGGGGAGCTGTTTTTT
cdr3_aa: CASKTSKTGELFF

j_call: TRBJ2-2
d_call: TRBD1
v_call: TRBV5-4
clone_size: -
cdr3_nt: TGTGCCAGCAGCCCGGGGGACAGGGGTCCTCTTCCATACACCGGGGAGCTGTTTTTT
cdr3_aa: CASSPGDRGPLPYTGELFF

j_call: TRBJ1-1
d_call: -
v_call: TRBV19
clone_size: -
cdr3_nt: TGTGCCAGTAGTTCAAAGGCCGGGTGGACTGAAGCTTTCTTT
cdr3_aa: CASSSKAGWTEAFF

j_call: TRBJ2-5
d_call: TRBD2
v_call: TRBV2
clone_size: -
cdr3_nt: TGTGCCAGCCTTACTAGCGGGGGGGCCCCCCAGTACTTC
cdr3_aa: CASLTSGGAPQYF

j_call: TRBJ1-2
d_call: -
v_call: TRBV12-3/TRBV12-4
clone_size: -
cdr3_nt: TGTGCCAGCAGTTTGACTGAGTTCTATGGCTACACCTTC
cdr3_aa: CASSLTEFYGYTF

j_call: TRBJ2-1
d_call: TRBD2
v_call: TRBV5-4
clone_size: -
cdr3_nt: TGTGCCAGCAGCTGGGGCGGACTAGCTTCCTACAATGAGCAGTTCTTC
cdr3_aa: CASSWGGLASYNEQFF

j_call: TRBJ1-1
d_call: -
v_call: TRBV18
clone_size: -
cdr3_nt: TGTGCCAGCTCACCGCTAACCAGGGGAGACACTGAAGCTTTCTTT
cdr3_aa: CASSPLTRGDTEAFF

j_call: TRBJ2-1
d_call: TRBD2
v_call: TRBV2
clone_size: -
cdr3_nt: TGTGCCAGCAGTTCAACAGCGGGCGGCGGGAGTAGCTACAATGAGCAGTTCTTC
cdr3_aa: CASSSTAGGGSSYNEQFF

j_call: TRBJ1-2
d_call: -
v_call: TRBV28
clone_size: -
cdr3_nt: TGTGCCAGCGGCCAAGGGGACCCTCCTTATGGCTACACCTTC
cdr3_aa: CASGQGDPPYGYTF

j_call: TRBJ1-2
d_call: TRBD1
v_call: TRBV6-5
clone_size: -
cdr3_nt: TGTGCCAGCAGGACAGGGGGCGGGAACTATGGCTACACCTTC
cdr3_aa: CASRTGGGNYGYTF

j_call: TRBJ2-7
d_call: -
v_call: TRBV2
clone_size: -
cdr3_nt: TGTGCCAGCATGGGGGCTAGCTTAAGCTCCTACGAGCAGTACTTC
cdr3_aa: CASMGASLSSYEQYF

j_call: TRBJ2-3
d_call: -
v_call: TRBV7-9
clone_size: once
cdr3_nt: TGTGCCAGCAGCCGAGCCCGGAACACAGATACGCAGTATTTT
cdr3_aa: CASSRARNTDTQYF

j_call: TRBJ1-2
d_call: -
v_call: TRBV29-1
clone_size: -
cdr3_nt: TGCAGCGTTGAAGTGGCGGGCCGCGGCTATGGCTACACCTTC
cdr3_aa: CSVEVAGRGYGYTF

j_call: TRBJ2-1
d_call: -
v_call: TRBV5-6
clone_size: -
cdr3_nt: TGTGCCAGCAGCTTGGAAAGGTATAGTCTCAATGAGCAGTTCTTC
cdr3_aa: CASSLERYSLNEQFF

j_call: TRBJ1-6
d_call: -
v_call: TRBV5-1
clone_size: -
cdr3_nt: TGCGCCAGCAGCTTGCTCTCGAGCTCCTATAATTCACCCCTCCACTTT
cdr3_aa: CASSLLSSSYNSPLHF

j_call: TRBJ2-2
d_call: -
v_call: TRBV5-1
clone_size: once
cdr3_nt: TGCGCCAGCAGCTTTCGGGACTTTTCCACCGGGGAGCTGTTTTTT
cdr3_aa: CASSFRDFSTGELFF

j_call: TRBJ2-7
d_call: TRBD2
v_call: TRBV9
clone_size: -
cdr3_nt: TGTGCCAGCAGCGCCCGGGACTACCCCTACGAGCAGTACTTC
cdr3_aa: CASSARDYPYEQYF

j_call: TRBJ1-6
d_call: -
v_call: TRBV28
clone_size: -
cdr3_nt: TGTGCCAGCAGAATTTCAACGAGCGTTCCTAATTCACCCCTCCACTTT
cdr3_aa: CASRISTSVPNSPLHF

j_call: TRBJ1-5
d_call: -
v_call: TRBV6-5
clone_size: -
cdr3_nt: TGTGCCAGCAGACAGGGTTGGCAGCCCCAGCATTTT
cdr3_aa: CASRQGWQPQHF

j_call: TRBJ1-1
d_call: -
v_call: TRBV10-1
clone_size: -
cdr3_nt: TGCGCCAGCAGTTTCGGGGGGAACACTGAAGCTTTCTTT
cdr3_aa: CASSFGGNTEAFF

j_call: TRBJ2-5
d_call: -
v_call: TRBV29-1
clone_size: -
cdr3_nt: TGCAGCGGGTCGGCAACGGGGCAAGAGACCCAGTACTTC
cdr3_aa: CSGSATGQETQYF

j_call: TRBJ1-2
d_call: -
v_call: TRBV30
clone_size: -
cdr3_nt: TGTGCCTGGAGTGTTGGACGTAACTATGGCTACACCTTC
cdr3_aa: CAWSVGRNYGYTF

j_call: TRBJ1-3
d_call: -
v_call: TRBV9
clone_size: -
cdr3_nt: TGTGCCAGCAGCGTAGAGTTCGGGCGGTATGGAAACACCATATATTTT
cdr3_aa: CASSVEFGRYGNTIYF

j_call: TRBJ1-3
d_call: -
v_call: TRBV18
clone_size: -
cdr3_nt: TGTGCCAGCTCACCCCAGGAGGGGGGAAACACCATATATTTT
cdr3_aa: CASSPQEGGNTIYF

j_call: TRBJ2-1
d_call: TRBD1
v_call: TRBV24-1
clone_size: once
cdr3_nt: TGTGCCACCAGCAGGGGGTTCGGAAATGAGCAGTTCTTC
cdr3_aa: CATSRGFGNEQFF